The rows below give T cell receptor beta chains drawn from one sample of a study of T cells after yellow fever vaccination. TCRdb used MiXCR to reprocess the 5' RACE reads, holding one entry per CDR3 protein. The data hold fewer than 150,000 distinct CDR3 sequences, with 7.2% observed a single time. This material consisted of CD4+ T cells sorted from PBMCs, taken approximately 47 days after the first yellow fever vaccination. Every receptor here comes from a man aged 18 to 35 who received the YFV17D yellow fever vaccine. Each CDR3 is given with its conserved first and last residue. The D gene is left open where the match is weak. Clone size is stated in some rows and not others, as once, few, many or a class when expanded.

clone size: many; V gene: TRBV3-1; D gene: .; J gene: TRBJ2-1; CDR3 protein: CASSQARPGSNEQFF; CDR3 DNA: TGTGCCAGCAGCCAGGCGAGGCCCGGAAGCAATGAGCAGTTCTTC
clone size: many; V gene: TRBV7-3; D gene: .; J gene: TRBJ2-5; CDR3 protein: CASSLTPGQGETQYF; CDR3 DNA: TGTGCCAGCAGCTTAACGCCGGGGCAGGGGGAGACCCAGTACTTC
clone size: many; V gene: TRBV10-3; D gene: .; J gene: TRBJ2-2; CDR3 protein: CAISETGSGELFF; CDR3 DNA: TGTGCCATCAGTGAAACAGGTTCCGGGGAGCTGTTTTTT
clone size: many; V gene: TRBV10-3; D gene: .; J gene: TRBJ2-3; CDR3 protein: CAISEMSSTDTQYF; CDR3 DNA: TGTGCCATCAGTGAAATGAGTAGCACAGATACGCAGTATTTT
clone size: many; V gene: TRBV5-1; D gene: .; J gene: TRBJ1-2; CDR3 protein: CASSRQDVYGYTF; CDR3 DNA: TGCGCCAGCAGTAGACAGGATGTCTATGGCTACACCTTC
clone size: many; V gene: TRBV29-1; D gene: .; J gene: TRBJ1-1; CDR3 protein: CSVEQWMNTEAFF; CDR3 DNA: TGCAGCGTTGAACAATGGATGAACACTGAAGCTTTCTTT
clone size: many; V gene: TRBV20-1; D gene: TRBD2; J gene: TRBJ2-5; CDR3 protein: CSARVPLAEAILNF; CDR3 DNA: TGCAGTGCTAGAGTTCCGCTAGCGGAGGCCATCTTAAACTTC
clone size: few; V gene: TRBV11-2; D gene: TRBD2; J gene: TRBJ2-3; CDR3 protein: CASSSSLTSGSSTDTQYF; CDR3 DNA: TGTGCCAGCAGCTCTTCCCTGACTAGCGGGAGTAGCACAGATACGCAGTATTTT
clone size: many; V gene: TRBV20-1; D gene: TRBD1; J gene: TRBJ1-1; CDR3 protein: CSAFRTGLNTEAFF; CDR3 DNA: TGCAGTGCTTTTCGGACAGGGTTGAACACTGAAGCTTTCTTT
clone size: many; V gene: TRBV30; D gene: .; J gene: TRBJ1-2; CDR3 protein: CAWARGPYGYTF; CDR3 DNA: TGTGCCTGGGCCCGTGGGCCCTATGGCTACACCTTC
clone size: many; V gene: TRBV5-1; D gene: .; J gene: TRBJ2-1; CDR3 protein: CASSWGASGDEQFF; CDR3 DNA: TGCGCCAGCAGCTGGGGGGCTAGCGGAGATGAGCAGTTCTTC
clone size: .; V gene: TRBV7-2; D gene: .; J gene: TRBJ2-2; CDR3 protein: CASSLHRANTGELFF; CDR3 DNA: TGTGCCAGCAGCTTACACAGGGCGAACACCGGGGAGCTGTTTTTT
clone size: many; V gene: TRBV12-3/TRBV12-4; D gene: .; J gene: TRBJ2-7; CDR3 protein: CASSIGWSAVGSYEQYF; CDR3 DNA: TGTGCCAGCAGTATAGGGTGGTCGGCTGTGGGAAGCTACGAGCAGTACTTC
clone size: many; V gene: TRBV14; D gene: .; J gene: TRBJ2-5; CDR3 protein: CASSQGGQETQYF; CDR3 DNA: TGTGCCAGCAGCCAAGGGGGTCAAGAGACCCAGTACTTC
clone size: many; V gene: TRBV29-1; D gene: TRBD1; J gene: TRBJ1-1; CDR3 protein: CSGDRQGGTEAFF; CDR3 DNA: TGCAGCGGCGATCGACAGGGGGGCACTGAAGCTTTCTTT
clone size: few; V gene: TRBV5-6; D gene: TRBD2; J gene: TRBJ2-5; CDR3 protein: CASSSREAETQYF; CDR3 DNA: TGTGCCAGCAGCTCACGGGAGGCAGAGACCCAGTACTTC
clone size: few; V gene: TRBV5-4; D gene: .; J gene: TRBJ2-7; CDR3 protein: CASSRVDSYEQYF; CDR3 DNA: TGTGCCAGCAGTCGCGTCGACTCCTACGAGCAGTACTTC
clone size: many; V gene: TRBV12-3/TRBV12-4; D gene: .; J gene: TRBJ2-1; CDR3 protein: CASSTTGLEQFF; CDR3 DNA: TGTGCCAGCAGTACGACAGGACTTGAGCAGTTCTTC
clone size: few; V gene: TRBV7-2; D gene: .; J gene: TRBJ1-5; CDR3 protein: CASSYDGGRQPQHF; CDR3 DNA: TGTGCCAGCAGCTACGATGGGGGCCGGCAGCCCCAGCATTTT
clone size: many; V gene: TRBV12-3/TRBV12-4; D gene: .; J gene: TRBJ1-2; CDR3 protein: CASTFRPNYGYTF; CDR3 DNA: TGTGCCAGCACCTTTCGGCCTAACTATGGCTACACCTTC
clone size: many; V gene: TRBV4-3; D gene: .; J gene: TRBJ2-7; CDR3 protein: CASSQAWDGYEQYF; CDR3 DNA: TGCGCCAGCAGCCAAGCCTGGGATGGGTACGAGCAGTACTTC
clone size: many; V gene: TRBV6-5; D gene: .; J gene: TRBJ2-2; CDR3 protein: CASSYSGTAGAPLSGELFF; CDR3 DNA: TGTGCCAGCAGTTACTCTGGGACAGCGGGGGCCCCGTTATCCGGGGAGCTGTTTTTT
clone size: many; V gene: TRBV14; D gene: .; J gene: TRBJ1-1; CDR3 protein: CASSQGGRSAKAFF; CDR3 DNA: TGTGCCAGCAGCCAAGGAGGTAGAAGCGCGAAAGCTTTCTTT
clone size: many; V gene: TRBV10-3; D gene: .; J gene: TRBJ2-5; CDR3 protein: CAIRGGQETQYF; CDR3 DNA: TGTGCCATCAGGGGGGGCCAAGAGACCCAGTACTTC
clone size: .; V gene: TRBV12-3/TRBV12-4; D gene: .; J gene: TRBJ1-2; CDR3 protein: CASRPPGTIYGYTF; CDR3 DNA: TGTGCCAGCAGACCCCCCGGGACTATCTATGGCTACACCTTC
clone size: many; V gene: TRBV15; D gene: .; J gene: TRBJ2-5; CDR3 protein: CATSRDLQETQYF; CDR3 DNA: TGTGCCACCAGCCGGGACCTCCAAGAGACCCAGTACTTC
clone size: many; V gene: TRBV6-5; D gene: .; J gene: TRBJ2-4; CDR3 protein: CASSPREGLSGNIQYF; CDR3 DNA: TGTGCCAGCAGTCCCCGGGAAGGGTTGAGTGGAAACATTCAGTACTTC
clone size: many; V gene: TRBV5-5; D gene: TRBD1; J gene: TRBJ1-5; CDR3 protein: CASSLRDRGQGYQPQHF; CDR3 DNA: TGTGCCAGCAGCCTCCGGGACAGGGGGCAGGGCTATCAGCCCCAGCATTTT
clone size: .; V gene: TRBV5-1; D gene: .; J gene: TRBJ1-3; CDR3 protein: CASSLQGSPYSGNTIYF; CDR3 DNA: TGCGCCAGCAGCTTGCAGGGCAGCCCTTATTCTGGAAACACCATATATTTT
clone size: few; V gene: TRBV5-5; D gene: .; J gene: TRBJ2-7; CDR3 protein: CASSLKAEQQHYPYEQYF; CDR3 DNA: TGTGCCAGCAGCTTGAAAGCAGAGCAACAGCACTATCCCTACGAGCAGTACTTC
clone size: few; V gene: TRBV5-4; D gene: TRBD1; J gene: TRBJ2-2; CDR3 protein: CASSRWGQGIGELFF; CDR3 DNA: TGTGCCAGCAGCCGCTGGGGACAGGGGATCGGGGAGCTGTTTTTT
clone size: .; V gene: TRBV11-2; D gene: .; J gene: TRBJ2-7; CDR3 protein: CASSRAHEGGGGEQYF; CDR3 DNA: TGTGCCAGCAGCCGAGCCCACGAGGGGGGGGGAGGCGAGCAGTACTTC
clone size: many; V gene: TRBV24-1; D gene: TRBD1; J gene: TRBJ1-1; CDR3 protein: CATSDPGQGATEAFF; CDR3 DNA: TGTGCCACCAGTGACCCCGGACAGGGGGCCACTGAAGCTTTCTTT
clone size: many; V gene: TRBV28; D gene: .; J gene: TRBJ1-2; CDR3 protein: CASSRGRDGEGYGYTF; CDR3 DNA: TGTGCCAGCAGTAGGGGTAGGGACGGTGAAGGCTATGGCTACACCTTC
clone size: medium-sized; V gene: TRBV5-1; D gene: TRBD1; J gene: TRBJ2-3; CDR3 protein: CASSKDRGDDTQYF; CDR3 DNA: TGCGCCAGCAGCAAGGACAGGGGTGACGATACGCAGTATTTT
clone size: many; V gene: TRBV7-2; D gene: TRBD1; J gene: TRBJ1-6; CDR3 protein: CASSPRTGDSPLHF; CDR3 DNA: TGTGCCAGCAGCCCTCGGACAGGGGATTCACCCCTCCACTTT
clone size: many; V gene: TRBV27; D gene: .; J gene: TRBJ2-5; CDR3 protein: CASSSSGPPGETQYF; CDR3 DNA: TGTGCCAGCAGTTCCTCGGGACCCCCGGGGGAGACCCAGTACTTC
clone size: few; V gene: TRBV23-1; D gene: .; J gene: TRBJ1-6; CDR3 protein: CASSQGSNSPLHF; CDR3 DNA: TGCGCCAGCAGTCAAGGATCCAATTCACCCCTCCACTTT
clone size: many; V gene: TRBV5-1; D gene: .; J gene: TRBJ2-5; CDR3 protein: CASSLDPGVQETQYF; CDR3 DNA: TGCGCCAGCAGCTTGGATCCGGGCGTCCAAGAGACCCAGTACTTC
clone size: many; V gene: TRBV4-3; D gene: TRBD1; J gene: TRBJ2-5; CDR3 protein: CASSLGTGGETQYF; CDR3 DNA: TGCGCCAGCAGCCTTGGGACAGGAGGGGAGACCCAGTACTTC
clone size: many; V gene: TRBV10-3; D gene: .; J gene: TRBJ2-7; CDR3 protein: CAISDVVAEQYF; CDR3 DNA: TGTGCCATCAGTGACGTGGTTGCCGAGCAGTACTTC